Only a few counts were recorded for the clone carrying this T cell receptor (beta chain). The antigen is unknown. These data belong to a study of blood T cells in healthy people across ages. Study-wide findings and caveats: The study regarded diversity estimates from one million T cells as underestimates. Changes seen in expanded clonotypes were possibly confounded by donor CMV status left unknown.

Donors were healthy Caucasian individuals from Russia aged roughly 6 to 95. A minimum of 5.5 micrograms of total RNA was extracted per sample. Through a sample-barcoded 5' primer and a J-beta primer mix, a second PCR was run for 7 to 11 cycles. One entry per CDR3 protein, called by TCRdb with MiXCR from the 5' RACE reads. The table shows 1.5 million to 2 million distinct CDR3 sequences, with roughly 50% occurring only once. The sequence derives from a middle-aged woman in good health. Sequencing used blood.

CDR3 bases: TGTGCCAGCAGCCAGAATGCAGGGTCCAATGAGCAGTTCTTC. Translated, it gives CASSQNAGSNEQFF. The rearrangement uses TRBV3-1 and TRBJ2-1; possible D gene TRBD1, 5 bases. There are 14 residues in the CDR3. With 3 bases removed from V and 6 bases from J, the gap between germline ends came to 12 bases. In germline, CDR1 is LGHDT, CDR2 YNNKEL (reference sequence).